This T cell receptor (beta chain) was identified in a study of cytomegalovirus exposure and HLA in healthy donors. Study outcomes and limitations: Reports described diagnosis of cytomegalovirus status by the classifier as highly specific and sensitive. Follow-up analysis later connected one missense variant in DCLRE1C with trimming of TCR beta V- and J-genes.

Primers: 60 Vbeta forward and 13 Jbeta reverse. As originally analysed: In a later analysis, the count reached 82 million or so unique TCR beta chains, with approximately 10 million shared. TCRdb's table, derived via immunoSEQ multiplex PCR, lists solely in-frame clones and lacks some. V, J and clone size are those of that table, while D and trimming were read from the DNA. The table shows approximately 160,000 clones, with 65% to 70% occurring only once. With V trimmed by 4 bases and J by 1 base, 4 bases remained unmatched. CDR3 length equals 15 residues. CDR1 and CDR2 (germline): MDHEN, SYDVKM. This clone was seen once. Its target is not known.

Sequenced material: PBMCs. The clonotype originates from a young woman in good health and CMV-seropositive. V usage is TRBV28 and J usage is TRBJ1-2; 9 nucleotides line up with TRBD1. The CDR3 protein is CASSSQGAVNYGYTF. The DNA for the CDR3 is TGTGCCAGCAGTTCACAGGGGGCGGTTAACTATGGCTACACCTTC.